This T cell receptor beta chain was identified in a study of regulatory T cells in long-lasting Graves disease. Study-wide findings and caveats: The work looked only at peripheral blood and did not look at thyroid tissue.

Arm-PCR of CDR3 regions and iRepertoire HTBI primers were used to build TCR beta libraries. Each CDR3 protein is one row after TCRdb ran MiXCR on the multiplex PCR reads. The sample holds about 430,000 distinct CDR3 sequences; about 15% are singletons and the top ten take over 7.5%. The CDR3 runs to 19 residues. Germline V lookup: CDR1 MDHEN, CDR2 SYDVKM. V was pared by 3 bases and J by 3 bases, with 23 bases between. This sample's time point: newly diagnosed GD, antithyroid drugs for less than 3 months. PBMC-extracted RNA yielded the TCR library. This clonotype was picked up many times. Antigen specificity is unknown. These data were also reused for a study on T cells in Graves' hyperthyroidism and ophthalmopathy. That publication notes: Initially, a first-round RT-PCR of the TCR CDR3 employed the HTBI primer set. Most thyroid clonotypes expanded above 0.001 were also detected in blood.

The chain combines TRBV28 with TRBJ2-2; the D gene is possibly TRBD1 (5 bases). This sample comprised peripheral blood mononuclear cells (PBMCs), obtained at new diagnosis, from a patient treated with antithyroid drugs. The sequence derives from a woman in her forties with Graves disease. CDR3 in DNA: TGTGCCAGCAGTTTGTGGATGTCTGGGGCGGTAGGAGACACCGGGGAGCTGTTTTTT. Its translation is CASSLWMSGAVGDTGELFF.